Following are 22 T cell receptor beta chains from one sample sequenced in a study of blood T cell repertoires in COVID-19. Clones were sequenced by immunoSEQ multiplex PCR, and TCRdb holds only the in-frame ones, with some missing. The sample has more than 100,000 clones; 86% are singletons. The sequencing input was peripheral blood. These TCRs come from a man aged 35 to 55 with acute or convalescent COVID-19.

The chain employs TRBV7-3 and TRBJ2-1; D is possibly TRBD2 (6 bases). Germline lookup yields CDR1 SGHTA and CDR2 FQGTGA. V was trimmed by 3 bases and J by 11 bases, leaving 8 bases between them. The CDR3 has 11 amino acids. The DNA of the CDR3 is TGTGCCAGCAGCTTGGGACTCCAGCAGTTCTTC. It codes for CASSLGLQQFF. Combining the CDR3 with reference TRBV7-3 and TRBJ2-1 gives the whole variable domain GAGVSQTPSNKVTEKGKYVELRCDPISGHTALYWYRQSLGQGPEFLIYFQGTGAADDSGLPNDRFFAVRPEGSVSTLKIQRTERGDSAVYLCASSLGLQQFFGPGTRLTVL.

This chain connects TRBV12-3 or TRBV12-4 to TRBJ2-7; D gene uncertain. V was trimmed by 2 bases and J by 6 bases, leaving 11 bases between them. The CDR3 has 13 residues. The CDR3 region has the DNA TGTGCCAGCAGTTTACCCCCCGCGCGCGAGCAGTACTTC. Its translation is CASSLPPAREQYF.

This rearrangement joins TRBV7-3 to TRBJ1-6, with no clear D. Looked up from germline, CDR1 is SGHTA and CDR2 is FQGTGA. The CDR3 is 15 residues long. V lost 1 base and J lost 5, with 9 bases in between. Here the CDR3 reads CASSLSARNNSPLHF. The DNA for the CDR3 is TGTGCCAGCAGCTTAAGCGCGCGCAATAATTCACCCCTCCACTTT.

V and J are TRBV2 and TRBJ1-5; D is perhaps TRBD1 (6 bases). The CDR3 sequence is 15 residues long. V gave up 3 bases and J gave up 7 bases, with 16 bases separating them. From germline, CDR1 is SNHLY and CDR2 FYNNEI. The CDR3: CASSDYDRSLQPQHF. DNA for the CDR3: TGTGCCAGCAGTGATTACGACAGGTCCCTCCAGCCCCAGCATTTT. Supplemented by reference TRBV2 and TRBJ1-5, the full variable domain reads EPEVTQTPSHQVTQMGQEVILRCVPISNHLYFYWYRQILGQKVEFLVSFYNNEISEKSEIFDDQFSVERPDGSNFTLKIRSTKLEDSAMYFCASSDYDRSLQPQHFGDGTRLSIL.

V and J are TRBV2 and TRBJ2-1; a possible D gene is TRBD1 (7 bases). V was pared by 3 bases and J by 13 bases, with 19 bases between. Germline lookup yields CDR1 SNHLY and CDR2 FYNNEI. The CDR3 is 14 residues long. The CDR3 reads CASSDQGGDYPQFF. In nucleotides, the CDR3 is TGTGCCAGCAGTGATCAGGGGGGCGACTACCCTCAGTTCTTC.

The V call is TRBV7-2, the J call TRBJ2-2, with D unclear. V dropped 6 bases and J dropped 0 bases, with 11 bases sitting between them. This CDR3 region has 15 residues. Germline-derived CDR1 and CDR2 are SGHTA and FQGNSA. The CDR3 sequence is CASSWQPANTGELFF. The DNA for the CDR3 is TGTGCCAGCAGTTGGCAACCCGCGAACACCGGGGAGCTGTTTTTT.

The chain is built from TRBV4-3 and TRBJ2-3; 10 nucleotides align to TRBD1. The CDR3 has 15 residues. The J segment lost 4 bases and the V segment lost 1 base, leaving 2 bases of the junction unmatched. Germline CDR1 and CDR2: LGHNA and YSLEER. CDR3 region: CASSQGGQGADTQYF. The CDR3 bases are TGCGCCAGCAGCCAAGGTGGACAGGGGGCAGATACGCAGTATTTT.

This chain uses TRBV7-9 with TRBJ2-1; no clear D gene. Trimming stripped 6 bases from V and 4 bases from J, with 13 bases between. This CDR3 spans 14 amino acids. CDR1 is SEHNR and CDR2 is FQNEAQ in the germline V gene (reference sequence). Written as DNA, the CDR3 is TGTGCCAGCAGTTCCGGTAACGCGTACAATGAGCAGTTCTTC. It is translated as CASSSGNAYNEQFF.

The J gene is TRBJ1-3, the V gene TRBV11-2; 8 nucleotides line up with TRBD1. The germline V gene encodes CDR1 SGHAT and CDR2 FQNNGV. The V and J ends lost 1 base and 4 bases, in that order; junction bases with no gene match: 3. This CDR3 has 15 residues. CDR3 region: CASSLGGDRGNTIYF. CDR3 sequence (DNA): TGTGCCAGCAGCTTAGGTGGGGACAGGGGAAACACCATATATTTT.

The genes are TRBV11-2 and TRBJ1-3, with D possibly being TRBD1 (6 bases). Germline loops: CDR1 SGHAT, CDR2 FQNNGV. The CDR3 runs to 17 residues. With 5 bases removed from V and 0 bases from J, the gap between germline ends came to 17 bases. The CDR3 DNA is TGTGCCAGCAGCATTCGGGGGGCCCAGGGCTCTGGAAACACCATATATTTT. Translating gives CASSIRGAQGSGNTIYF.

This chain uses TRBV19 with TRBJ1-1; D is possibly TRBD1 (6 bases). Trimming cost V 8 bases and J 1 base, with 14 bases left between them. Germline values: CDR1 LNHDA, CDR2 SQIVND (reference sequence). This CDR3 spans 14 amino acids. DNA for the CDR3: TGTGCCAGTGCCGCGGACAGAACGAACACTGAAGCTTTCTTT. Its translation is CASAADRTNTEAFF.

The rearrangement joins TRBV29-1 to TRBJ2-5; 10 positions agree with TRBD1. Germline CDR1 and CDR2: SQVTM and ANQGSEA. V was clipped by 6 bases and J by 5 bases; unmatched bases: 6. This CDR3 is 13 amino acids long. The CDR3 DNA follows: TGCAGCGTAGTCCGGGACAGGGGTGAGACCCAGTACTTC. The encoded protein is CSVVRDRGETQYF. Drawing the rest from reference TRBV29-1 and TRBJ2-5, the complete variable domain is SAVISQKPSRDICQRGTSLTIQCQVDSQVTMMFWYRQQPGQSLTLIATANQGSEATYESGFVIDKFPISRPNLTFSTLTVSNMSPEDSSIYLCSVVRDRGETQYFGPGTRLLVL.

The chain joins TRBV3-1 (or the pseudogene TRBV3-2) to TRBJ1-1; the D gene is possibly TRBD1 (6 bases). CDR3 length: 12 residues. V was shortened by 4 bases and J by 11 bases, with 14 bases between the two germline ends. Germline V CDR1 and CDR2: LGHDT, YNNKEL (reference sequence). CDR3 in amino acids: CASSRDTGLAFF. The CDR3, as DNA: TGTGCCAGCAGCCGGGACACCGGGCTTGCTTTCTTT.

V is TRBV27 and J is TRBJ2-7; 7 bases are a match to TRBD2. The CDR3 totals 14 residues. Germline CDR1 MNHEY, CDR2 SMNVEV (reference sequence). The V gene end was trimmed by 3 bases and the J gene end by 6 bases; junction bases not matched to a gene: 8. The CDR3 loop is CASSFGGELGEQYF. In DNA, the CDR3 is TGTGCCAGCAGTTTTGGGGGGGAATTGGGCGAGCAGTACTTC.

CDR3 sequence reads: CASTLSGGTGNTIYF. The CDR3 DNA sequence: TGTGCCAGCACTTTAAGCGGCGGGACTGGAAACACCATATATTTT. This rearrangement joins TRBV4-2 to TRBJ1-3; no definite D call. The CDR3 is 15 amino acids. V was clipped by 7 bases and J by 2 bases, with 15 bases between them. CDR1 and CDR2 from the germline V gene are LGHNA and YNFKEQ.

V and J are TRBV6-2 or TRBV6-3 and TRBJ1-2, with 7 bases lining up with TRBD1. The length of the CDR3 is 13 residues. The V and J ends lost 7 bases and 7 bases, in that order; junction bases with no gene match: 9. From germline, CDR1 is MNHEY and CDR2 SVGEGT. The CDR3 bases are TGTGCCAGCACCCCGAGGGGGCGATCTGGCTACACCTTC. This gives the protein CASTPRGRSGYTF.

The V gene is TRBV5-5, the J gene TRBJ1-1, with D unclear. This CDR3 has 15 amino acids. Looked up from germline, CDR1 is SGHKS and CDR2 is YYEKEE (reference sequence). The V end was cut by 0 bases, the J end by 5 bases, with 14 bases between. The CDR3 region is CASSLGPGGETEAFF. The CDR3 bases are TGTGCCAGCAGCTTGGGCCCAGGCGGGGAAACTGAAGCTTTCTTT.

The chain joins TRBV7-3 to TRBJ1-1, with 11 bases fitting TRBD1. Per germline, CDR1 SGHTA and CDR2 FQGTGA. V shed 5 bases and J 4 bases; nucleotides not matched to a gene: 9. The CDR3 has 16 amino acids. CDR3 sequence (DNA): TGTGCCAGCAGCCCAGGGACAGGGGGGTTAGGCACTGAAGCTTTCTTT. It encodes CASSPGTGGLGTEAFF. Supplemented by reference TRBV7-3 and TRBJ1-1, the full variable domain reads GAGVSQTPSNKVTEKGKYVELRCDPISGHTALYWYRQSLGQGPEFLIYFQGTGAADDSGLPNDRFFAVRPEGSVSTLKIQRTERGDSAVYLCASSPGTGGLGTEAFFGQGTRLTVV.

This chain links TRBV13 with TRBJ2-5; 8 bases agree with TRBD1. The germline V gene has CDR1 PRHDT and CDR2 FYEKMQ (reference sequence). This CDR3 contains 15 residues. The J segment lost 4 bases and the V segment lost 3 bases, leaving 7 bases of the junction unmatched. CDR3 coding DNA: TGTGCCAGCAGCTTCGACGTCAGGGGGCTAGAGACCCAGTACTTC. Translated: CASSFDVRGLETQYF.

This chain links TRBV3-1 (or the pseudogene TRBV3-2) with TRBJ1-2, with TRBD1 matching over 9 bases. Germline assignment: CDR1 LGHDT and CDR2 YNNKEL (reference sequence). The V gene end was trimmed by 3 bases and the J gene end by 4 bases; junction bases not matched to a gene: 6. The CDR3 totals 15 residues. CDR3 sequence (DNA): TGTGCCAGCAGCCACGCGGACAGGGGTTCCTATGGCTACACCTTC. Protein: CASSHADRGSYGYTF.

The chain combines TRBV24-1 with TRBJ1-2; 7 nucleotides agree with TRBD1. After removal of 4 bases from V and 8 bases from J, the junction contained 6 bases not matched to a gene. This CDR3 spans 13 amino acids. Per germline, CDR1 KGHDR and CDR2 SFDVKD. CDR3 nucleotides: TGTGCCACCAGTGAACAGACAGGGAGCGGCTACACCTTC. This sequence encodes CATSEQTGSGYTF.

The chain joins TRBV5-1 to TRBJ1-6, with TRBD1 identical over 7 bases. The CDR3 spans 14 residues. With 4 bases clipped from V and 7 bases from J, the junction kept 5 bases outside the gene matches. CDR1 and CDR2 (germline): SGHRS, YFSETQ. The CDR3 coding sequence is TGCGCCAGCAGCAGACAGACAGGGAATTCACCCCTCCACTTT. It encodes CASSRQTGNSPLHF.